Listed below are T cell receptor beta chains from one sample, sequenced in a study of blood T cell repertoires in COVID-19. TCRdb's table, derived via immunoSEQ multiplex PCR, lists solely in-frame clones and lacks some. The table lists 200,000 to 300,000 clones, roughly 90% of them singletons, with around 4.2% in the top ten. The sequenced sample consisted of PBMCs or T cells enriched from blood (not recorded which). The receptor set was obtained from a woman in her twenties or thirties with acute COVID-19. Each CDR3 is given with its conserved first and last residue. D genes are given only for firm matches. Clone sizes are given selectively: once, few, many, or a class where the clone is expanded.

CDR3 length	V gene	clone size	D gene	J gene	CDR3 protein	CDR3 DNA
15	TRBV18	once	TRBD1	TRBJ2-7	CASSPPGTGDYEQYF	TGTGCCAGCTCACCACCCGGGACAGGGGACTACGAGCAGTACTTC
15	TRBV5-5	.	TRBD2	TRBJ2-1	CASSLVAGGYNEQFF	TGTGCCAGCAGCTTGGTAGCGGGGGGGTACAATGAGCAGTTCTTC
15	TRBV7-9	.	TRBD1	TRBJ1-2	CASSLAGDRRYGYTF	TGTGCCAGCAGCTTAGCGGGGGACAGACGATATGGCTACACCTTC
15	TRBV10-3	.	.	TRBJ2-7	CAISDAGTLTYEQYF	TGTGCCATCAGTGACGCCGGGACACTGACCTACGAGCAGTACTTC
12	TRBV5-1	.	.	TRBJ1-1	CASSSQGVEAFF	TGCGCCAGCAGCTCGCAAGGGGTTGAGGCTTTCTTT
14	TRBV30	.	.	TRBJ1-2	CAWTPLTYRVSYTF	TGTGCCTGGACCCCCCTTACCTACAGGGTCTCCTACACCTTC
13	TRBV2	few	TRBD1	TRBJ1-5	CASRLGQSQPQHF	TGTGCCAGCAGGTTGGGACAGAGCCAGCCCCAGCATTTT
14	TRBV6-5	.	TRBD1	TRBJ2-7	CASSFRDRDYEQYF	TGTGCCAGCAGTTTCCGGGACAGGGACTACGAGCAGTACTTC
13	TRBV7-9	.	TRBD1	TRBJ2-2	CASSDRAFGELFF	TGTGCCAGCAGCGACAGGGCTTTCGGGGAGCTGTTTTTT
15	TRBV28	.	.	TRBJ1-2	CASSEWAGLSYGYTF	TGTGCCAGCAGCGAATGGGCAGGGCTGAGCTATGGCTACACCTTC
14	TRBV15	.	.	TRBJ1-6	CATFVPVDNSPLHF	TGTGCCACCTTCGTCCCGGTAGATAATTCACCCCTCCACTTT
21	TRBV3-1/TRBV3-2	.	TRBD2	TRBJ2-1	CASSQKGRPTSGGSSYNEQFF	TGTGCCAGCAGCCAGAAGGGACGGCCGACTAGCGGGGGGAGCTCCTACAATGAGCAGTTCTTC
12	TRBV11-2	.	.	TRBJ2-4	CASSDHREGQYF	TGTGCCAGCAGCGATCACAGGGAGGGGCAGTACTTC
14	TRBV7-9	.	.	TRBJ2-5	CASSVDSLQETQYF	TGTGCCAGCAGCGTTGACAGTCTACAAGAGACCCAGTACTTC
15	TRBV4-1	.	.	TRBJ2-2	CASSQGPANTGELFF	TGCGCCAGCAGCCAAGGTCCGGCGAACACCGGGGAGCTGTTTTTT
17	TRBV2	.	TRBD1	TRBJ1-4	CASSFPGGESTNEKLFF	TGTGCCAGCAGTTTCCCAGGGGGCGAGTCAACTAATGAAAAACTGTTTTTT
15	TRBV7-3	.	.	TRBJ2-1	CASSLTGASENEQFF	TGTGCCAGCAGCTTAACTGGCGCGTCGGAGAATGAGCAGTTCTTC
19	TRBV18	.	.	TRBJ2-3	CASSPRGREDRLITDTQYF	TGTGCCAGCTCACCAAGAGGCCGAGAGGACAGACTGATCACAGATACGCAGTATTTT
14	TRBV9	.	TRBD1	TRBJ1-5	CASSRDGQGGSQHF	TGTGCCAGCAGCAGAGATGGACAGGGCGGGTCCCAGCATTTT
14	TRBV28	.	TRBD1	TRBJ1-4	CASRPSTGNEKLFF	TGTGCCAGCAGACCATCGACAGGGAATGAAAAACTGTTTTTT
11	TRBV5-4	.	TRBD2	TRBJ2-1	CASKVGGEQFF	TGTGCCAGCAAGGTGGGGGGGGAGCAGTTCTTC
13	TRBV11-3	.	.	TRBJ2-1	CASSLVSDNEQFF	TGTGCCAGCAGCTTAGTCAGTGACAATGAGCAGTTCTTC
18	TRBV4-1	.	TRBD1	TRBJ1-2	CASSQEWRARGQSDGYTF	TGCGCCAGCAGCCAAGAATGGCGAGCCAGGGGGCAATCGGATGGCTACACCTTC
13	TRBV6-2/TRBV6-3	once	TRBD1	TRBJ1-2	CASSYTHRGGYTF	TGTGCCAGCAGTTACACACACAGGGGCGGCTACACCTTC
14	TRBV9	.	TRBD1	TRBJ1-4	CASSPWDRGEKLFF	TGTGCCAGCAGCCCCTGGGACAGGGGCGAAAAACTGTTTTTT
13	TRBV30	.	.	TRBJ1-5	CACSGESNQPQHF	TGTGCCTGTTCCGGGGAAAGCAATCAGCCCCAGCATTTT
17	TRBV18	.	TRBD1	TRBJ2-3	CASSPNFPGQNTDTQYF	TGTGCCAGCTCACCTAACTTCCCGGGACAGAACACAGATACGCAGTATTTT
18	TRBV21-1	.	.	TRBJ1-4	CASSKSPDRAIFNEKLFF	TGTGCCAGCAGCAAATCCCCGGACAGGGCTATCTTTAATGAAAAACTGTTTTTT
16	TRBV19	.	TRBD2	TRBJ2-3	CASSPSLAGSTDTQYF	TGTGCCAGTAGTCCCAGTCTAGCGGGGAGCACAGATACGCAGTATTTT
16	TRBV19	once	TRBD1	TRBJ2-5	CASSIELDRGRETQYF	TGTGCCAGTAGTATAGAGTTAGACAGGGGGAGAGAGACCCAGTACTTC
13	TRBV10-3	.	.	TRBJ1-1	CAITLEGGTEAFF	TGTGCCATCACGTTAGAGGGCGGCACTGAAGCTTTCTTT
18	TRBV24-1	.	TRBD2	TRBJ2-5	CATSDSGLAGGSGETQYF	TGTGCCACCAGTGATTCGGGACTAGCGGGGGGGAGCGGGGAGACCCAGTACTTC
16	TRBV11-2	.	TRBD1	TRBJ1-6	CASSSREGAIASPLHF	TGTGCCAGCAGCTCCCGAGAGGGGGCGATTGCTTCACCCCTCCACTTT